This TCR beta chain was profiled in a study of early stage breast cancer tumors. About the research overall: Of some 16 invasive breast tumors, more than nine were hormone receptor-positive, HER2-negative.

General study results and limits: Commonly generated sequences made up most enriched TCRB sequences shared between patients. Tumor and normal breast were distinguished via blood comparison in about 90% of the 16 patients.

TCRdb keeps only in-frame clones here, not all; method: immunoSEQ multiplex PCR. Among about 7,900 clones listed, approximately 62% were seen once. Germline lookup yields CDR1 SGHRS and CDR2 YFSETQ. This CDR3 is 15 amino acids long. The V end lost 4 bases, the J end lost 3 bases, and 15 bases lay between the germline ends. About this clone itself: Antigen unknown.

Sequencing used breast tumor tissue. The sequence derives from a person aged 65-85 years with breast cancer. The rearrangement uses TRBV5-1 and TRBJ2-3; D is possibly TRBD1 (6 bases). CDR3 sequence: CASSLTGHSTDTQYF. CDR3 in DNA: TGCGCCAGCAGCCTAACAGGGCATAGTACAGATACGCAGTATTTT.